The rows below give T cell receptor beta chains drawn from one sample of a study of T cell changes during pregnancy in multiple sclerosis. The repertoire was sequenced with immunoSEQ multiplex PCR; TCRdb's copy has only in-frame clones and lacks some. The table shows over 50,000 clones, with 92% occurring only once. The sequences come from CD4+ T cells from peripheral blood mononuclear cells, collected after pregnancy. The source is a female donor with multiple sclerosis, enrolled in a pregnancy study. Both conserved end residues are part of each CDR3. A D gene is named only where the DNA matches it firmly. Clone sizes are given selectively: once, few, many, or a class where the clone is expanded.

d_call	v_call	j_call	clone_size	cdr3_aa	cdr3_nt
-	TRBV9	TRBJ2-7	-	CASSVTGDSGEQYF	TGTGCCAGCAGCGTAACAGGGGACTCTGGTGAGCAGTACTTC
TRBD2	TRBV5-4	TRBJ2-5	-	CASSLWGGGETQYF	TGTGCCAGCAGCTTATGGGGGGGAGGGGAGACCCAGTACTTC
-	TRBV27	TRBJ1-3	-	CASSLTATGEGNTIYF	TGTGCCAGCAGTTTAACGGCGACAGGAGAAGGAAACACCATATATTTT
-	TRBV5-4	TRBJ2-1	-	CASSSHSGDYNEQFF	TGTGCCAGCAGCTCCCATAGCGGCGACTACAATGAGCAGTTCTTC
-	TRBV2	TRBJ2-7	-	CASSERGQGPYEQYF	TGTGCCAGCAGTGAACGGGGACAAGGTCCCTACGAGCAGTACTTC
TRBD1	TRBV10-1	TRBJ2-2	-	CASNTGQRTNTGELFF	TGCGCCAGCAATACGGGACAGAGAACGAACACCGGGGAGCTGTTTTTT
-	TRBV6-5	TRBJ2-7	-	CASSRSSLPYEQYF	TGTGCCAGCAGCCGGAGCTCGTTGCCCTACGAGCAGTACTTC
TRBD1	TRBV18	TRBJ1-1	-	CASSPLSGTANTEAFF	TGTGCCAGCTCACCCCTATCCGGGACAGCAAACACTGAAGCTTTCTTT
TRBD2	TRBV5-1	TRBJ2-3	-	CASSPAGVSTDTQYF	TGCGCCAGCAGCCCGGCGGGAGTATCCACAGATACGCAGTATTTT
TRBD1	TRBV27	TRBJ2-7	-	CASSPQGTGLYEQYF	TGTGCCAGCAGCCCCCAAGGGACAGGCCTCTACGAGCAGTACTTC
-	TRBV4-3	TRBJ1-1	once	CASSQDTVRPFERLIGKAFF	TGCGCCAGCAGCCAAGATACGGTAAGACCTTTCGAGAGGCTCATAGGAAAAGCTTTCTTT
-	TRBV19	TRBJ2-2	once	CATTRVAGELFF	TGTGCCACCACCCGGGTTGCCGGGGAGCTGTTTTTT
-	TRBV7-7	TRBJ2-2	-	CASSLLRSGELFF	TGTGCTAGCAGCTTATTGCGTTCCGGGGAGCTGTTTTTT
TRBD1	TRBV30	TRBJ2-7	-	CAWRPDRGREQYF	TGTGCCTGGAGACCCGACAGGGGGCGAGAGCAGTACTTC
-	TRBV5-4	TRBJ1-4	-	CASSLSGGVNEKLFF	TGTGCCAGCAGCTTATCAGGAGGGGTTAATGAAAAACTGTTTTTT
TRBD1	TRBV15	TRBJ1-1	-	CATREDRGLLKAFF	TGTGCCACCAGAGAAGACAGGGGGCTTTTGAAAGCTTTCTTT
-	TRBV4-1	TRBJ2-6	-	CASSQVTGSSGANVLTF	TGCGCCAGCAGCCAAGTTACAGGGAGCTCTGGGGCCAACGTCCTGACTTTC
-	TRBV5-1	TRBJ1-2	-	CASSLNGQTDYGYTF	TGCGCCAGCAGTCTGAACGGACAGACTGACTATGGCTACACCTTC
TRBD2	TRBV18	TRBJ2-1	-	CASSPPGLADNEQFF	TGTGCCAGCTCACCGCCGGGACTAGCGGACAATGAGCAGTTCTTC
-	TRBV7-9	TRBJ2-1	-	CASSLIGEGEYNEQFF	TGTGCCAGCAGCTTGATAGGAGAAGGGGAATACAATGAGCAGTTCTTC
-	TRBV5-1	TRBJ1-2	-	CASSFMTGQSYGYTF	TGCGCCAGCAGCTTTATGACGGGACAAAGCTATGGCTACACCTTC
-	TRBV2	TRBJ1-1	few	CASRAPQGHTEAFF	TGTGCCAGCAGAGCCCCACAGGGCCACACTGAAGCTTTCTTT
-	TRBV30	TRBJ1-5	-	CAWRRISAAAAYSNQPQHF	TGTGCCTGGAGACGGATTTCGGCAGCCGCGGCCTATAGCAATCAGCCCCAGCATTTT
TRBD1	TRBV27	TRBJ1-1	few	CASRNRGSTEAFF	TGTGCCAGCAGAAACAGGGGGAGCACTGAAGCTTTCTTT
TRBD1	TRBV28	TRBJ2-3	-	CASREGQGLPSGTQYF	TGTGCCAGCAGGGAAGGACAGGGCCTTCCTTCTGGTACGCAGTATTTT
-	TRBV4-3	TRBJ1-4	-	CASSVWGQAGEKLFF	TGCGCCAGCAGTGTTTGGGGGCAGGCTGGGGAAAAACTGTTTTTT
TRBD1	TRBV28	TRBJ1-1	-	CASSLRTGVAEAFF	TGTGCCAGCAGTCTCCGGACAGGGGTCGCTGAAGCTTTCTTT
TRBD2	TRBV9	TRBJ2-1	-	CASSPRTSWLSEQFF	TGTGCCAGCAGCCCCCGGACTAGCTGGCTGAGTGAGCAGTTCTTC
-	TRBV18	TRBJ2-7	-	CASSPITMAASSYEQYF	TGTGCCAGCTCACCGATCACAATGGCGGCTTCCTCCTACGAGCAGTACTTC
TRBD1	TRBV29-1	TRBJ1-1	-	CSVRYGTANTEAFF	TGCAGCGTCCGATATGGGACAGCGAACACTGAAGCTTTCTTT
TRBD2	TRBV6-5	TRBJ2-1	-	CASKRTSYNEQFF	TGTGCCAGTAAAAGGACTAGTTACAATGAGCAGTTCTTC
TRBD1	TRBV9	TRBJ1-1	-	CASSAQVGQGARTEAFF	TGTGCCAGCAGCGCGCAGGTCGGACAGGGGGCAAGGACTGAAGCTTTCTTT